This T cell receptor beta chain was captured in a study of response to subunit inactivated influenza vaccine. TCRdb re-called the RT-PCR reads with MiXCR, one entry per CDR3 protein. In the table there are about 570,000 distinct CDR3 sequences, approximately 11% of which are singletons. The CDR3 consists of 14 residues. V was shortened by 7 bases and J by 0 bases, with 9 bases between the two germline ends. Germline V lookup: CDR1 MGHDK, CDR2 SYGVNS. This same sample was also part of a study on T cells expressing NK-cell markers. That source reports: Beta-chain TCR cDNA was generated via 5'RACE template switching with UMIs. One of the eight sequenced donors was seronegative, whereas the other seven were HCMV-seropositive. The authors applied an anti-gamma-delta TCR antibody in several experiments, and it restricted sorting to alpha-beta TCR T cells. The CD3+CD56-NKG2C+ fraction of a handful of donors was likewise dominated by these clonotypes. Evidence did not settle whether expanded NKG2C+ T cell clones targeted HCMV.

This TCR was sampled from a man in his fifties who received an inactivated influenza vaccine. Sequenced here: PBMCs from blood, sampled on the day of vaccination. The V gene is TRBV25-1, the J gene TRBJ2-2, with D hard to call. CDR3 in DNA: TGTGCCAGCAATATGGGTGCGAACACCGGGGAGCTGTTTTTT. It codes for CASNMGANTGELFF.